These T cell receptor beta chains were read from a single sample in a study of Graves' ophthalmopathy and Graves' hyperthyroidism. TCRdb analysed the multiplex PCR reads with MiXCR anew, one entry per CDR3 protein. The sample shows around 400,000 distinct CDR3 sequences, about 21% of them seen only once. The sequenced sample consisted of peripheral blood. These receptors all come from a woman younger than 35 with stable Graves' hyperthyroidism. Each CDR3 is given with its conserved first and last residue. The D gene is left open where the match is weak. Where a row states a size, it is once, few, many or the class of an expanded clone; other rows omit it.

CDR3: CASSRSTVPNIQYF
DNA: TGTGCCAGCAGCCGGAGTACGGTTCCGAACATTCAGTACTTC
V: TRBV14
length: 14
D: .
size: many
J: TRBJ2-4

CDR3: CASSPPATVLETQYF
DNA: TGTGCCAGCTCACCACCGGCTACGGTCCTGGAGACCCAGTACTTC
V: TRBV18
length: 15
D: .
size: .
J: TRBJ2-5

CDR3: CASSSVSGGNNLYEQYF
DNA: TGTGCCAGCAGCTCTGTGTCAGGGGGCAACAACCTCTACGAGCAGTACTTC
V: TRBV7-8
length: 17
D: TRBD1
size: many
J: TRBJ2-7

CDR3: CASSGTGTGHTPLHF
DNA: TGTGCCAGCAGCGGAACCGGGACAGGGCACACACCCCTCCACTTT
V: TRBV9
length: 15
D: TRBD1
size: .
J: TRBJ1-6

CDR3: CASSEWVGGEAFF
DNA: TGTGCCAGCAGTGAATGGGTAGGCGGTGAAGCTTTCTTT
V: TRBV6-4
length: 13
D: .
size: many
J: TRBJ1-1

CDR3: CASGPPGSPEAFF
DNA: TGTGCTAGTGGTCCCCCGGGATCCCCTGAAGCTTTCTTT
V: TRBV12-5
length: 13
D: .
size: .
J: TRBJ1-1

CDR3: CASSQEGGFEQYF
DNA: TGTGCCAGCAGCCAAGAGGGGGGTTTCGAGCAGTACTTC
V: TRBV4-2
length: 13
D: .
size: many
J: TRBJ2-7

CDR3: CASRDRDQPQHF
DNA: TGTGCCAGCAGGGACAGGGATCAGCCCCAGCATTTT
V: TRBV12-3/TRBV12-4
length: 12
D: TRBD1
size: many
J: TRBJ1-5

CDR3: CASSPKYEQYF
DNA: TGTGCCAGCTCACCTAAGTACGAGCAGTACTTC
V: TRBV18
length: 11
D: .
size: many
J: TRBJ2-7

CDR3: CSAHRALGETQYF
DNA: TGCAGTGCTCACCGGGCCCTTGGGGAGACCCAGTACTTC
V: TRBV20-1
length: 13
D: .
size: many
J: TRBJ2-5

CDR3: CASSDPDRGNEQYF
DNA: TGTGCCAGCAGTGATCCGGACAGGGGTAACGAGCAGTACTTC
V: TRBV12-3/TRBV12-4
length: 14
D: TRBD1
size: once
J: TRBJ2-7

CDR3: CASRYPFGGYTF
DNA: TGTGCCAGCAGATATCCCTTCGGGGGCTACACCTTC
V: TRBV25-1
length: 12
D: .
size: many
J: TRBJ1-2

CDR3: CASSYRGERMYTDTQYF
DNA: TGTGCCAGCAGCTACAGGGGAGAGCGTATGTACACAGATACGCAGTATTTT
V: TRBV6-2/TRBV6-3
length: 17
D: TRBD1
size: many
J: TRBJ2-3

CDR3: CASSYRQGAMDEAFF
DNA: TGTGCCAGCAGTTACAGACAGGGGGCAATGGATGAAGCTTTCTTT
V: TRBV6-5
length: 15
D: TRBD1
size: .
J: TRBJ1-1

CDR3: CASSFGGGARTEAFF
DNA: TGTGCCAGCAGTTTCGGAGGGGGGGCACGCACTGAAGCTTTCTTT
V: TRBV28
length: 15
D: .
size: many
J: TRBJ1-1

CDR3: CASSYGLDGEQYF
DNA: TGTGCCAGCAGTTACGGGTTGGACGGCGAGCAGTACTTC
V: TRBV6-2/TRBV6-3
length: 13
D: .
size: many
J: TRBJ2-7

CDR3: CSARPQGALNYGYTF
DNA: TGCAGTGCTAGACCCCAAGGAGCCTTAAACTATGGCTACACCTTC
V: TRBV20-1
length: 15
D: .
size: many
J: TRBJ1-2

CDR3: CATTDMNTEAFF
DNA: TGTGCCACAACCGATATGAACACTGAAGCTTTCTTT
V: TRBV15
length: 12
D: .
size: many
J: TRBJ1-1

CDR3: CAWSVGQDQPQHF
DNA: TGTGCCTGGAGCGTTGGACAGGATCAGCCCCAGCATTTT
V: TRBV30
length: 13
D: TRBD1
size: few
J: TRBJ1-5

CDR3: CATSRGTQGDYGYTF
DNA: TGTGCCACCAGCAGAGGAACACAGGGGGACTATGGCTACACCTTC
V: TRBV15
length: 15
D: TRBD1
size: .
J: TRBJ1-2

CDR3: CASSLGGTLNTEAFF
DNA: TGTGCCAGCAGTTTGGGGGGGACTCTGAACACTGAAGCTTTCTTT
V: TRBV6-5
length: 15
D: .
size: .
J: TRBJ1-1

CDR3: CASSSRRGFIYGYTF
DNA: TGTGCCAGCAGCTCACGGAGGGGGTTTATCTATGGCTACACCTTC
V: TRBV12-3/TRBV12-4
length: 15
D: .
size: many
J: TRBJ1-2

CDR3: CASSYLGNAEAFF
DNA: TGTGCCAGCAGTTACCTGGGGAACGCTGAAGCTTTCTTT
V: TRBV6-5
length: 13
D: .
size: .
J: TRBJ1-1